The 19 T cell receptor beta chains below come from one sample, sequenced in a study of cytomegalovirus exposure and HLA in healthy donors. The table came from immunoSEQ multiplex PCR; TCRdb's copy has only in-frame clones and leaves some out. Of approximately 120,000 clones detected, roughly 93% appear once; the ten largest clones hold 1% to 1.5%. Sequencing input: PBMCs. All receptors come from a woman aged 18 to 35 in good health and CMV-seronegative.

Here the CDR3 DNA reads TGTGCCAGCAGTTTATGGGTCGGGGACAGGGTCTATGGCTACACCTTC. It is translated as CASSLWVGDRVYGYTF. The chain links TRBV27 to TRBJ1-2; 9 bases align to TRBD1. Germline CDR1 is MNHEY and CDR2 is SMNVEV (reference sequence). The V segment lost 1 base and the J segment 4 bases; nucleotides outside the gene matches: 7. This CDR3 contains 16 residues.

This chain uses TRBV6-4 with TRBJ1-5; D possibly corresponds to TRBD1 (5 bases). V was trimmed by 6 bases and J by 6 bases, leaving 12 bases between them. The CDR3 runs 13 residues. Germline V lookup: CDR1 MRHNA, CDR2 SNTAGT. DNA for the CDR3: TGTGCCAGCAGCCAAGGGGTCGGTCAGCCCCAGCATTTT. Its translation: CASSQGVGQPQHF.

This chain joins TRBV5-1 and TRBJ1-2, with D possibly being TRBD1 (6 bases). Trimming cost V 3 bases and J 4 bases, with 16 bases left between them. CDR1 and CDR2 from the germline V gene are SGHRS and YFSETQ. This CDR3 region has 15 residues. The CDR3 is CASSSYREGSYGYTF. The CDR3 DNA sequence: TGCGCCAGCAGCTCCTACAGGGAGGGATCCTATGGCTACACCTTC.

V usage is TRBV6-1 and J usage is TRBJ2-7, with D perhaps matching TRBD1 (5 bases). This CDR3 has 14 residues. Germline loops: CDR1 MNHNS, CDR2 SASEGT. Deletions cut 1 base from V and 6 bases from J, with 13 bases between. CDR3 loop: CASSEGQSRAEQYF. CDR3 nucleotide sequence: TGTGCCAGCAGTGAAGGACAGTCCCGGGCCGAGCAGTACTTC.

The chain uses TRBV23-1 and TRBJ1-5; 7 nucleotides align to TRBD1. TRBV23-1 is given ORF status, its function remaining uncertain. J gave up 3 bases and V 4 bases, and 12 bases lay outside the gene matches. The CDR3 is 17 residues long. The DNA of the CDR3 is TGCGCCAGCAGTCCTCCTACCCCGACAGGGTACAATCAGCCCCAGCATTTT. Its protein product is CASSPPTPTGYNQPQHF.

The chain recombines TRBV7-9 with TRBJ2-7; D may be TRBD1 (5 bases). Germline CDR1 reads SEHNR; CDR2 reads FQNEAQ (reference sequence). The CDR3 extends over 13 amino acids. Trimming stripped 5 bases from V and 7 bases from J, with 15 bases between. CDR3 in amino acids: CASSRDRIGEQYF. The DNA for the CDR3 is TGTGCCAGCAGCAGAGACAGAATCGGGGAGCAGTACTTC.

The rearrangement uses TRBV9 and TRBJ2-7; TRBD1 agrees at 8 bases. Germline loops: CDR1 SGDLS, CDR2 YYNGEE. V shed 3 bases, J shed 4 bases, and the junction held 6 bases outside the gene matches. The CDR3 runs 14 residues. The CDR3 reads CASSAQTGGYEQYF. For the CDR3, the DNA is TGTGCCAGCAGCGCCCAAACAGGGGGGTACGAGCAGTACTTC. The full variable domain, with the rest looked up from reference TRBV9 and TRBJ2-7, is DSGVTQTPKHLITATGQRVTLRCSPRSGDLSVYWYQQSLDQGLQFLIQYYNGEERAKGNILERFSAQQFPDLHSELNLSSLELGDSALYFCASSAQTGGYEQYFGPGTRLTVT.

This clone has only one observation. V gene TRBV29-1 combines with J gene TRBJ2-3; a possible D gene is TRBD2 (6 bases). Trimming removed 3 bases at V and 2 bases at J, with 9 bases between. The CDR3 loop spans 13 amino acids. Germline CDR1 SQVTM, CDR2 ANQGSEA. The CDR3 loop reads CSVDGGVTDTQYF. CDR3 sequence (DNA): TGCAGCGTTGACGGGGGAGTCACAGATACGCAGTATTTT.

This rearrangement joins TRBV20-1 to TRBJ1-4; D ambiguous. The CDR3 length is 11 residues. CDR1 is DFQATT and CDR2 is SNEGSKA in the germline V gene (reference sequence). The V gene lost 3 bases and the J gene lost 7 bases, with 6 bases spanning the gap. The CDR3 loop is CSASNFEKLFF. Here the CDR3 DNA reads TGCAGTGCTAGCAACTTTGAAAAACTGTTTTTT.

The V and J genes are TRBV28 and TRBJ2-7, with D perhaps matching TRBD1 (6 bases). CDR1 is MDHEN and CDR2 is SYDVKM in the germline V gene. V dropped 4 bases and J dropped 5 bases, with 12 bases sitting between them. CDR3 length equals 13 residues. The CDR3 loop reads CASSWSRGHEQYF. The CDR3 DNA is TGTGCCAGCAGTTGGTCCAGGGGTCACGAGCAGTACTTC.

The CDR3 region is CASNTGRTDTQYF. CDR3 coding DNA: TGTGCCAGCAATACTGGGCGCACAGATACGCAGTATTTT. The chain recombines TRBV28 with TRBJ2-3; D is unresolved. The CDR3 length is 13 residues. V was pared by 7 bases and J by 1 base, with 9 bases between. Germline V gives CDR1 MDHEN, CDR2 SYDVKM.

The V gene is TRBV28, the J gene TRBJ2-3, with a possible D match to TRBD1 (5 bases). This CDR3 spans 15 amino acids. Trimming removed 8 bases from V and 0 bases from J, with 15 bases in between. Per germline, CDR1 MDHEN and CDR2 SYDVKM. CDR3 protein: CASEQGFSSTDTQYF. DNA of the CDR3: TGTGCCAGCGAGCAGGGCTTTTCTAGCACAGATACGCAGTATTTT.

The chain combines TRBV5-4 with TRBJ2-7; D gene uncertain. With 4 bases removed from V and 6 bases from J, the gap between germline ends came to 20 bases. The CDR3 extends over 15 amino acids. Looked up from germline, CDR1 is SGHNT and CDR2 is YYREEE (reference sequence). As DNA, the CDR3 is TGTGCCAGCAGCGCCTCCCCAGTCGCGGCAGCCGAGCAGTACTTC. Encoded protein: CASSASPVAAAEQYF.

The CDR3 protein is CASRVTGFSGNTIYF. The CDR3 DNA is TGTGCCAGCAGGGTTACAGGCTTCTCTGGAAACACCATATATTTT. The chain combines TRBV2 with TRBJ1-3, with a weak D call TRBD1 (5 bases). The CDR3 spans 15 residues. V was shortened by 6 bases and J by 0 bases, with 12 bases between the two germline ends. Germline assignment: CDR1 SNHLY and CDR2 FYNNEI.

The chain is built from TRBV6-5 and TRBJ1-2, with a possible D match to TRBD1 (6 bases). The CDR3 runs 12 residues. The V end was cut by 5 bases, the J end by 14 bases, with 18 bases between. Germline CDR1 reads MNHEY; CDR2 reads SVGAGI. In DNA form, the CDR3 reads TGTGCCAGCAGTCCGTTGGGGGGGGCCTGGACCTTC. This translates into CASSPLGGAWTF.

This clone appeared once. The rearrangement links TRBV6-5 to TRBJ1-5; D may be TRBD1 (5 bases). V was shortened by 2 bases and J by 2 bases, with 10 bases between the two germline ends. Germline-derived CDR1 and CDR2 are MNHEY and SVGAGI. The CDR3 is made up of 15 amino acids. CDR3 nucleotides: TGTGCCAGCAGTTACGGGGGAGGGGGCAATCAGCCCCAGCATTTT. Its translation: CASSYGGGGNQPQHF.

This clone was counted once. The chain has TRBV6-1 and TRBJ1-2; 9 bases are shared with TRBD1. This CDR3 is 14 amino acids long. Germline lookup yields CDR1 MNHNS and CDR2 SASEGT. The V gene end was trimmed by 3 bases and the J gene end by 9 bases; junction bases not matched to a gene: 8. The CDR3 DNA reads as TGTGCCAGCAGTGACCCTTTGGGGACAGGGAGCTACACCTTC. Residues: CASSDPLGTGSYTF.

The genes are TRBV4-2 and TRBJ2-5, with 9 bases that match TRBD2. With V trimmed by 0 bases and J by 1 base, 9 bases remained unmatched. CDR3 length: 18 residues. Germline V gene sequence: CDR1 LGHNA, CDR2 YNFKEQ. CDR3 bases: TGTGCCAGCAGCCAAGAAGTCGCGGGGGGGGCCTCCCAAGAGACCCAGTACTTC. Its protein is CASSQEVAGGASQETQYF.

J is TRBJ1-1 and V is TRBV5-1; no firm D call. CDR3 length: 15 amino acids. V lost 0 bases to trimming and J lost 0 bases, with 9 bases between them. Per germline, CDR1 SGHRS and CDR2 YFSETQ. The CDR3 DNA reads TGCGCCAGCAGCTTGGAGCCGGGGATGAACACTGAAGCTTTCTTT. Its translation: CASSLEPGMNTEAFF.